This TCR beta chain was identified during a study of identifying expanded T cells in peripheral blood. Points from the study as a whole: Roughly 2-week clone count variance significantly increased as total template count grew.

Points on this clone: Its matching antigen is unknown.

TCRdb's table, derived via immunoSEQ multiplex PCR, lists solely in-frame clones and lacks some. Of 81,000 or so clones in the sample, 84% were seen once. The sequencing sample was made of blood. This clonotype originated in a person aged 18 to 75 in good health.

The CDR3 loop is CASSLEATSGFF. CDR3 DNA sequence: TGTGCCAGCAGCTTAGAGGCTACTAGCGGGTTCTTC. This chain joins TRBV7-9 and TRBJ2-1; TRBD2 aligns across 8 bases. Per the germline V gene, CDR1 is SEHNR and CDR2 is FQNEAQ (reference sequence). Unmatched junction bases numbered 5, after V lost 1 base and J lost 15 bases. The CDR3 is made up of 12 amino acids. The full variable domain, rest sourced from reference TRBV7-9 and TRBJ2-1, is DTGVSQNPRHKITKRGQNVTFRCDPISEHNRLYWYRQTLGQGPEFLTYFQNEAQLEKSRLLSDRFSAERPKGSFSTLEIQRTEQGDSAMYLCASSLEATSGFFGPGTRLTVL.